The text below deals with one TCR beta chain. The data are from a study of blood T cell repertoires in COVID-19. Study as a whole: Both acute and convalescent COVID-19 samples were obtained from the United States, Italy and Spain.

The protocol was immunoSEQ multiplex PCR, while the TCRdb copy is restricted to in-frame clones and leaves out a portion. This sample has 150,000 or so clones, with approximately 91% found just once. The CDR3 consists of 15 residues. CDR1 SGHDT and CDR2 YYEEEE come from the germline V gene. Germline trimming cut 1 base from V and 4 bases from J; bases unmatched to any gene: 2. This clonotype originated in a man in his late teens or twenties with acute or convalescent COVID-19. Source material: peripheral blood. The rearrangement uses TRBV5-6 and TRBJ2-5; TRBD2 aligns across 12 bases. The CDR3 DNA reads TGTGCCAGCAGCTTGCGACTAGCGGGGGCAGAGACCCAGTACTTC. As protein: CASSLRLAGAETQYF.